These 30 T cell receptor beta chains were all obtained from the same sample, sequenced in a study of CD8 T cells in Susac syndrome (dated by TCRdb to between 2018 and 2021). The library came from the immunoSEQ multiplex PCR assay. RNA was extracted with the RNeasy kit and roughly 0.45 to 1 ug was reverse transcribed using random hexamers. The public reads were reprocessed in TCRdb via fastp at Q25 and MiXCR, keeping in-frame beta chains. A single entry per CDR3 protein holds the most common genes and DNA from its merged rows. A total of roughly 400,000 distinct CDR3 sequences appear in this sample, roughly 85% of them only once. The ten largest clones capture approximately 0.12% of the sample. Sequenced input: CD8+ T cells from PBMCs. Source of these receptors: a human donor with multiple sclerosis.

The V call is TRBV7-9, the J call TRBJ1-3; the D is unclear. The V gene lost 6 bases and the J gene lost 4 bases, with 7 bases spanning the gap. This CDR3 has 12 amino acids. Germline V gives CDR1 SEHNR, CDR2 FQNEAQ (reference sequence). CDR3 loop: CASSHTGNTIYF. The DNA for the CDR3 is TGTGCCAGCAGTCACACGGGAAACACCATATATTTT.

The gene calls are TRBV30 and TRBJ1-3, with D possibly matching TRBD1 (5 bases). Trimming removed 0 bases from V and 0 bases from J, with 12 bases in between. This CDR3 has 16 residues. Germline CDR1 GTSNPN, CDR2 SVGIG (reference sequence). The DNA of the CDR3 is TGTGCCTGGAGTGTACTTCAGGGAGCCTCTGGAAACACCATATATTTT. This codes for CAWSVLQGASGNTIYF.

This rearrangement joins TRBV19 to TRBJ2-3; the match to TRBD2 covers 8 bases. This CDR3 has 14 amino acids. V was clipped by 6 bases and J by 5 bases; unmatched bases: 7. In germline, CDR1 is LNHDA, CDR2 SQIVND (reference sequence). The CDR3 DNA reads TGTGCCAGTAGCCCAGCGGGAGTTGGAGATACGCAGTATTTT. Protein sequence: CASSPAGVGDTQYF. Full variable domain (rest looked up from reference TRBV19 and TRBJ2-3): DGGITQSPKYLFRKEGQNVTLSCEQNLNHDAMYWYRQDPGQGLRLIYYSQIVNDFQKGDIAEGYSVSREKKESFPLTVTSAQKNPTAFYLCASSPAGVGDTQYFGPGTRLTVL.

The chain has TRBV4-1 and TRBJ1-1, with D tentatively TRBD1 (5 bases). The CDR3 runs 17 residues. Trimming removed 0 bases at V and 0 bases at J, with 14 bases between. The V gene's germline CDR1 is MGHRA and CDR2 YSYEKL. DNA for the CDR3: TGCGCCAGCAGCCAAGAGCCGGGGGTGGGAATGAACACTGAAGCTTTCTTT. Its translation is CASSQEPGVGMNTEAFF.

This clonotype was found once. V gene TRBV19 combines with J gene TRBJ2-2; unclear D gene. The germline V gene has CDR1 LNHDA and CDR2 SQIVND (reference sequence). This CDR3 is 12 amino acids long. Trimming removed 10 bases at V and 6 bases at J, with 12 bases between. The CDR3 DNA reads as TGTGCCACCTCAACGACTGCCGGGGAGCTGTTTTTT. Protein product: CATSTTAGELFF.

The chain has TRBV27 and TRBJ2-3; D is unresolved. This CDR3 contains 16 residues. The V gene's germline CDR1 is MNHEY and CDR2 SMNVEV (reference sequence). Trimming removed 5 bases from V and 1 base from J, with 16 bases in between. This CDR3 is CASSLPDPIRTDTQYF. The CDR3 DNA is TGTGCCAGCAGTCTACCTGACCCGATTCGCACAGATACGCAGTATTTT.

The J gene is TRBJ1-2, the V gene TRBV20-1, with D possibly matching TRBD1 (6 bases). The V end was cut by 6 bases, the J end by 5 bases, with 10 bases between. CDR1 DFQATT and CDR2 SNEGSKA come from the germline V gene (reference sequence). The CDR3 runs to 11 residues. CDR3 nucleotide sequence: TGCAGTGCCCCGGACAGTTATGGCTACACCTTC. It yields the protein CSAPDSYGYTF.

This clonotype was detected only a few times. V is TRBV6-1 and J is TRBJ2-5; TRBD2 might be the D (7 bases). Between the trimmed V and J ends, which lost 3 bases and 5 bases, there was a span of 13 bases. Germline CDR1 MNHNS, CDR2 SASEGT. The length of the CDR3 is 14 residues. This CDR3 reads CASSDLGGQETQYF. The CDR3 DNA is TGTGCCAGCAGTGACTTGGGGGGGCAGGAGACCCAGTACTTC.

The chain is built from TRBV2 and TRBJ2-1; D uncertain. Trimming removed 3 bases from V and 4 bases from J, with 10 bases in between. The CDR3 length is 14 residues. Germline assignment: CDR1 SNHLY and CDR2 FYNNEI. CDR3 sequence reads: CASSDRPIYNEQFF. In nucleotides, the CDR3 is TGTGCCAGCAGTGACCGTCCCATTTACAATGAGCAGTTCTTC.

The chain is built from TRBV28 and TRBJ1-3; D unclear. The CDR3 covers 17 residues. V lost 5 bases and J lost 2, with 19 bases in between. The germline V gene has CDR1 MDHEN and CDR2 SYDVKM. The CDR3 loop is CASSLTPRHGAGNTIYF. The CDR3 coding sequence is TGTGCCAGCAGTCTCACTCCCCGACACGGGGCTGGAAACACCATATATTTT.

CDR3 sequence (DNA): TGTGCCAGCAGGCCAGCGGGAGGGATAGTCGAGCAGTACTTC. Protein: CASRPAGGIVEQYF. The chain has TRBV12-3 or TRBV12-4 and TRBJ2-7, with 10 bases fitting TRBD2. The CDR3 contains 14 residues. Losses at the gene ends were 6 bases for V and 6 bases for J; bases not matched to a gene: 8.

The chain is built from TRBV4-1 and TRBJ2-5; 7 nucleotides line up with TRBD1. Matching the DNA end better, TRBJ2-1 makes the J call doubtful. The length of the CDR3 is 16 residues. In germline, CDR1 is MGHRA, CDR2 YSYEKL. Here the CDR3 DNA reads TGCGCCAGCAGCCAGAGCCCTGGGACAGATTTGTTCGACCAGTTCTTC. It yields the protein CASSQSPGTDLFDQFF.

V gene TRBV5-4 combines with J gene TRBJ1-4; D possibly corresponds to TRBD1 (6 bases). The CDR3 contains 13 residues. The V end was cut by 3 bases, the J end by 8 bases, with 11 bases between. Germline CDR1 SGHNT, CDR2 YYREEE (reference sequence). The CDR3: CASSSGAGEKLFF. The CDR3, as DNA: TGTGCCAGCAGCTCAGGGGCGGGGGAAAAACTGTTTTTT. The complete variable domain, with remaining parts taken from reference TRBV5-4 and TRBJ1-4, reads ETGVTQSPTHLIKTRGQQVTLRCSSQSGHNTVSWYQQALGQGPQFIFQYYREEENGRGNFPPRFSGLQFPNYSSELNVNALELDDSALYLCASSSGAGEKLFFGSGTQLSVL.

This clonotype showed up just once. This chain uses TRBV14 with TRBJ2-6; TRBD1 agrees at 7 bases. Trimming removed 4 bases from V and 2 bases from J; junction bases left unmatched: 23. The CDR3 length is 22 residues. The germline V gene encodes CDR1 SGHDN and CDR2 FVKESK. The CDR3 DNA reads as TGTGCCAGCAGCCCAACCGGGACAGAAGCCCCAGGGAGTTTAGCTGGGGCCAACGTCCTGACTTTC. This translates into CASSPTGTEAPGSLAGANVLTF.

This chain uses TRBV4-1 with TRBJ2-7; 9 nucleotides line up with TRBD1. Germline V gene lookup returns CDR1 MGHRA and CDR2 YSYEKL. This CDR3 has 16 amino acids. The trim removed 1 base at V and 3 bases at J, leaving 7 bases unmatched. CDR3 region: CASSQVTGGAFYEQYF. The CDR3 DNA sequence: TGCGCCAGCAGCCAAGTAACAGGGGGCGCGTTCTACGAGCAGTACTTC.

The chain uses TRBV7-3 and TRBJ2-7; D is uncertain. CDR3 length: 15 amino acids. The V end lost 2 bases, the J end lost 2 bases, and 13 bases lay between the germline ends. CDR1 and CDR2 from the germline V gene are SGHTA and FQGTGA. This CDR3 is CASSLGPLSAYEQYF. The CDR3 coding sequence is TGTGCCAGCAGCTTAGGGCCTCTCAGTGCCTACGAGCAGTACTTC.

The CDR3 sequence is CASSFGGRGTEAFF. The CDR3 DNA follows: TGTGCCAGCAGTTTCGGGGGGCGAGGCACTGAAGCTTTCTTT. V usage is TRBV12-3 or TRBV12-4 and J usage is TRBJ1-1, with D possibly being TRBD1 (6 bases). With 3 bases removed from V and 4 bases from J, the gap between germline ends came to 12 bases. The CDR3 extends over 14 amino acids.

V gene TRBV21-1 combines with J gene TRBJ1-5. TRBV21-1 is described as a pseudogene. The CDR3 totals 12 residues. CDR3 nucleotide sequence: TGTGCCAGCAGCAACGGGAAACAGCCCCAGCATTTT. Amino acids: CASSNGKQPQHF.

The V and J genes are TRBV7-6 and TRBJ1-1; TRBD1 aligns across 12 bases. The junction had 8 bases not matched to a gene; V was cut back by 5 bases and J by 4 bases. The CDR3 contains 16 residues. In germline, CDR1 is SGHVS, CDR2 FNYEAQ. Here the CDR3 reads CASSGGTGGASTEAFF. The CDR3 DNA reads as TGTGCCAGCAGCGGAGGGACAGGGGGCGCGTCCACTGAAGCTTTCTTT.

The chain joins TRBV4-1 to TRBJ2-7; no clear D gene. The ends were cut back, 1 base at V and 2 bases at J, with 12 bases in the middle. CDR3 length equals 15 residues. Looked up from germline, CDR1 is MGHRA and CDR2 is YSYEKL. CDR3 coding DNA: TGCGCCAGCAGCCAAGGGCTAGGAGATACCTACGAGCAGTACTTC. Protein sequence: CASSQGLGDTYEQYF.

The chain employs TRBV6-5 and TRBJ1-1; D uncertain. CDR1 is MNHEY, CDR2 SVGAGI, per germline. The CDR3 runs 13 residues. Between the trimmed V and J ends, which lost 6 bases and 4 bases, there was a span of 12 bases. The CDR3 reads CASSLRMGTEAFF. The CDR3 coding sequence is TGTGCCAGCAGCCTCCGAATGGGCACTGAAGCTTTCTTT.

This clonotype turned up a few times. The CDR3 nucleotides read TGTGCCAGCAGCTTATCGGCGGGAGGTTACAATGAGCAGTTCTTC. Residues: CASSLSAGGYNEQFF. The chain links TRBV7-8 to TRBJ2-1; 8 nucleotides match TRBD2. With 2 bases clipped from V and 4 bases from J, the junction kept 4 bases outside the gene matches. The CDR3 length is 15 residues. Germline V gives CDR1 SGHVS, CDR2 FQNEAQ.

The rearrangement joins TRBV6-5 to TRBJ1-5; D is unresolved. Germline CDR1 and CDR2: MNHEY and SVGAGI. There are 16 residues in the CDR3. Trimming pared 4 bases from V and 4 bases from J, leaving 17 bases between. CDR3 loop: CASSFPTQPGNQPQHF. CDR3 nucleotides: TGTGCCAGCAGTTTTCCGACACAACCCGGGAATCAGCCCCAGCATTTT.

This clonotype was picked up one time. The rearrangement joins TRBV4-1 to TRBJ2-7; 7 positions agree with TRBD2. V was clipped by 4 bases and J by 5 bases; unmatched bases: 11. The CDR3 totals 15 residues. The germline CDR1 and CDR2 sequences are MGHRA and YSYEKL. This CDR3 is CASSPRGEGLHEQYF. In nucleotides, the CDR3 is TGCGCCAGCAGCCCTAGAGGGGAGGGCCTCCACGAGCAGTACTTC.

This chain uses TRBV20-1 with TRBJ1-3; D is undetermined. V lost 0 bases to trimming and J lost 3 bases, with 15 bases between them. This CDR3 comprises 16 residues. Germline V gives CDR1 DFQATT, CDR2 SNEGSKA (reference sequence). The DNA for the CDR3 is TGCAGTGCTAGAGATCTTGGGGAATCCTATGGAAACACCATATATTTT. Protein: CSARDLGESYGNTIYF.

The V gene is TRBV20-1, the J gene TRBJ2-7; perhaps TRBD2 as D (6 bases). CDR3 length: 14 amino acids. With 6 bases removed from V and 3 bases from J, the gap between germline ends came to 18 bases. The germline V gene has CDR1 DFQATT and CDR2 SNEGSKA (reference sequence). The CDR3 coding sequence is TGCAGTGCCGGTCCATCGGGGGATGGCTACGAGCAGTACTTC. It yields the protein CSAGPSGDGYEQYF.

The chain has TRBV2 and TRBJ2-2; the D is unclear. This CDR3 is 15 amino acids long. V lost 5 bases to trimming and J lost 6 bases, with 16 bases between them. Germline-derived CDR1 and CDR2 are SNHLY and FYNNEI. The CDR3 loop reads CASSFTYDSSGELFF. DNA of the CDR3: TGTGCCAGCAGTTTTACCTATGACTCCTCCGGGGAGCTGTTTTTT.

The J gene is TRBJ1-3, the V gene TRBV29-1, with TRBD1 as a possible D gene (5 bases). The germline V gene has CDR1 SQVTM and CDR2 ANQGSEA. V lost 4 bases, J lost 3 bases, and 10 bases lay in between. The CDR3 covers 13 residues. The CDR3: CSVVGQSGNTIYF. In DNA form, the CDR3 reads TGCAGCGTTGTGGGGCAGAGTGGAAACACCATATATTTT.

The V gene is TRBV7-9, the J gene TRBJ2-4, with D possibly being TRBD1 (6 bases). The V gene lost 4 bases and the J gene lost 3 bases, with 16 bases spanning the gap. The CDR3 extends over 16 amino acids. CDR1 is SEHNR, CDR2 FQNEAQ, per germline (reference sequence). The DNA of the CDR3 is TGTGCCAGCAGCTGGCCCCGCGAGGACAGCAAAAACATTCAGTACTTC. The encoded protein is CASSWPREDSKNIQYF.

The rearrangement uses TRBV25-1 and TRBJ2-4; 7 bases line up with TRBD1. J was trimmed by 0 bases and V by 5 bases; bases with no gene match: 10. The germline V gene encodes CDR1 MGHDK and CDR2 SYGVNS. This CDR3 spans 17 amino acids. CDR3 sequence: CASSPQGQSLAKNIQYF. For the CDR3, the DNA is TGTGCCAGCAGTCCCCAGGGACAGAGCTTAGCCAAAAACATTCAGTACTTC.